This TCR beta chain was sequenced during a study of cytomegalovirus exposure and HLA in healthy donors. Points from the study as a whole: It was about 150 TCR beta chains that were listed as cytomegalovirus-associated.

On this clone itself: Its antigen is unidentified.

The PCR employed 60 Vbeta primers together with 13 Jbeta primers. Data came from immunoSEQ multiplex PCR; TCRdb stores just in-frame clones and leaves some out. The sample carries 200,000 to 250,000 clones, 80% to 90% recorded once. CDR3 size: 13 residues. Trimming removed 4 bases at V and 4 bases at J, with 8 bases between. Looked up from germline, CDR1 is MNHEY and CDR2 is SMNVEV (reference sequence). The specimen sequenced was PBMCs. This rearrangement joins TRBV27 to TRBJ2-1, with D hard to call. This receptor was identified in a man under 40 in good health and CMV-seronegative. The DNA of the CDR3 is TGTGCCAGCAGTTCCCCCCCTTACAATGAGCAGTTCTTC. Amino acids: CASSSPPYNEQFF.